The rows below give T cell receptor beta chains drawn from one sample of a study of cytomegalovirus exposure and HLA in healthy donors. Repertoires were generated with immunoSEQ multiplex PCR, while TCRdb's copy carries only in-frame clones and drops some. The table shows about 100,000 clones, with around three quarters occurring only once. Material for sequencing was PBMCs. The receptors stem from a male donor in good health and CMV-seronegative. Both conserved end residues are part of each CDR3. A D gene is named only where the DNA matches it firmly. Size tells how often a clone was seen (once, few, many) or the class of an expanded clone, and some rows leave it out.

V gene	D gene	J gene	clone size	CDR3 DNA	CDR3 protein
TRBV7-9	NA	TRBJ2-5	few	TGTGCCAGCAGCTTAGGGAGGAGTGAGACCCAGTACTTC	CASSLGRSETQYF
TRBV28	NA	TRBJ1-1	NA	TGTGCCAGCAGAACCGGGGGGGGTAGGGGGAGCACTGAAGCTTTCTTT	CASRTGGGRGSTEAFF
TRBV2	NA	TRBJ2-7	NA	TGTGCCACCCAGAAGCAGACAAGCTCCTACGAGCAGTACTTC	CATQKQTSSYEQYF
TRBV7-9	TRBD2	TRBJ2-1	NA	TGTGCCAGCAGCGCCGTAGCGGGAGGCTGGAATGAGCAGTTCTTC	CASSAVAGGWNEQFF
TRBV27	NA	TRBJ1-1	NA	TGTGCCAGCCACTTGGGGGGTAGCACTGAAGCTTTCTTT	CASHLGGSTEAFF
TRBV6-1	TRBD1	TRBJ2-7	NA	TGTGCCAGCAGTGAAGACAGGGGGCCCTACGAGCAGTACTTC	CASSEDRGPYEQYF
TRBV6-6	TRBD1	TRBJ2-7	NA	TGTGCCAGCAGACAGGGGAACTACGAGCAGTACTTC	CASRQGNYEQYF
TRBV5-1	NA	TRBJ2-7	NA	TGCGCCAGCAGCTTATCACCTAGCAGCTACGAGCAGTACTTC	CASSLSPSSYEQYF
TRBV27	TRBD1	TRBJ1-2	NA	TGTGCCAGCAGTGCCGGGACAGGGGGTGGATTTGGCTACACCTTC	CASSAGTGGGFGYTF
TRBV5-4	TRBD2	TRBJ2-5	NA	TGTGCCAGCAGCTTAAGGCGGGAGCAAGAGACCCAGTACTTC	CASSLRREQETQYF